The clone carrying this TCR beta chain was observed a single time. The antigen is not known. Amplification used 60 Vbeta primers and 13 Jbeta primers. The assay was immunoSEQ multiplex PCR, and TCRdb's table has in-frame clones only and misses some. Of roughly 190,000 clones listed, roughly 80% are singletons. This record belongs to a study of cytomegalovirus exposure and HLA in healthy donors. Study outcomes and limitations: Serostatus for CMV was the only available immune exposure information.

Germline-derived CDR1 and CDR2 are SGHTA and FQGNSA. The CDR3 extends over 13 amino acids. The ends lost 5 bases at V and 7 bases at J; junction bases unmatched: 5. The chain employs TRBV7-2 and TRBJ1-5, with 7 bases lining up with TRBD1. The specimen sequenced was PBMCs. The sequence came from a woman aged 18-30 years in good health and CMV-seronegative. The CDR3 DNA reads as TGTGCCAGCAGCACCCAGGGGGACCAGCCCCAGCATTTT. It codes for CASSTQGDQPQHF.